These T cell receptor beta chains were read from a single sample in a study of blood T cell repertoires in COVID-19. Method: immunoSEQ multiplex PCR; TCRdb's copy keeps in-frame clones and lacks some. This sample has 470,000 or so clones, with approximately 90% found just once. The sequenced sample consisted of peripheral blood. Source of these receptors: a woman aged 25 to 39 with acute or convalescent COVID-19. The CDR3 runs from the conserved cysteine through the conserved F or W. Fields, in order: J gene, D gene, clone size, V gene, CDR3 protein, CDR3 DNA. The D gene is left open where the match is weak. Rows give clone size only sometimes, using once, few, many, or a class for an expanded clone.

J: TRBJ1-2; D: TRBD1; size: many; V: TRBV18; CDR3: CASSPGQNYGYTF; DNA: TGTGCCAGCTCACCGGGACAGAACTATGGCTACACCTTC
J: TRBJ2-1; D: TRBD2; size: .; V: TRBV19; CDR3: CASSPRRGGASNEQFF; DNA: TGTGCCAGTAGCCCTCGCCGGGGGGGCGCAAGCAATGAGCAGTTCTTC
J: TRBJ1-5; D: .; size: .; V: TRBV5-1; CDR3: CASSFGPGQPQHF; DNA: TGCGCCAGCAGCTTTGGTCCGGGTCAGCCCCAGCATTTT
J: TRBJ1-1; D: .; size: .; V: TRBV3-1/TRBV3-2; CDR3: CASSQHNTNTEAFF; DNA: TGTGCCAGCAGCCAACATAACACGAACACTGAAGCTTTCTTT
J: TRBJ1-2; D: .; size: few; V: TRBV6-1; CDR3: CASSERRGGDYGYTF; DNA: TGTGCCAGCAGTGAAAGGAGGGGAGGTGACTATGGCTACACCTTC
J: TRBJ1-3; D: .; size: .; V: TRBV20-1; CDR3: CSASGGNTIYF; DNA: TGCAGTGCGAGCGGTGGAAACACCATATATTTT
J: TRBJ1-2; D: TRBD1; size: many; V: TRBV27; CDR3: CASLPGTGTANYGYTF; DNA: TGTGCCTCTTTACCCGGGACAGGGACAGCTAACTATGGCTACACCTTC
J: TRBJ2-5; D: TRBD1; size: .; V: TRBV6-2/TRBV6-3; CDR3: CASSTTGTGEETQYF; DNA: TGTGCCAGCAGTACAACCGGGACAGGTGAAGAGACCCAGTACTTC
J: TRBJ1-1; D: TRBD1; size: .; V: TRBV18; CDR3: CASSKTGGTEAFF; DNA: TGTGCCAGCTCAAAGACAGGGGGCACTGAAGCTTTCTTT
J: TRBJ2-1; D: TRBD2; size: .; V: TRBV4-1; CDR3: CASSQVSGGAPNEQFF; DNA: TGCGCCAGCAGCCAGGTTAGCGGGGGGGCCCCCAATGAGCAGTTCTTC
J: TRBJ2-1; D: TRBD1; size: .; V: TRBV27; CDR3: CASSRTGTGGRDEQFF; DNA: TGTGCCAGCAGCCGAACCGGGACAGGGGGTCGGGATGAGCAGTTCTTC
J: TRBJ2-7; D: .; size: .; V: TRBV7-9; CDR3: CASSLRQVDEQYF; DNA: TGTGCCAGCAGCTTGAGACAGGTGGACGAGCAGTACTTC
J: TRBJ1-1; D: .; size: .; V: TRBV18; CDR3: CASSPPGWEQTEAFF; DNA: TGTGCCAGCTCACCACCAGGGTGGGAGCAAACTGAAGCTTTCTTT
J: TRBJ2-1; D: .; size: .; V: TRBV1; CDR3: CTSSQSASSGTSGIF; DNA: TGCACCAGCAGCCAAAGTGCTTCGTCGGGCACTAGCGGAATCTTC
J: TRBJ1-4; D: .; size: .; V: TRBV18; CDR3: CASSPRNNLNEKLFF; DNA: TGTGCCAGCTCACCAAGAAACAATTTGAATGAAAAACTGTTTTTT
J: TRBJ2-7; D: .; size: once; V: TRBV19; CDR3: CASSIEGARVPYEQYF; DNA: TGTGCCAGTAGTATAGAGGGGGCTAGGGTCCCCTACGAGCAGTACTTC
J: TRBJ2-1; D: .; size: .; V: TRBV2; CDR3: CASSEPYEGIIYNEQFF; DNA: TGTGCCAGCAGTGAACCGTATGAGGGCATTATCTACAATGAGCAGTTCTTC
J: TRBJ1-1; D: .; size: .; V: TRBV4-1; CDR3: CASSQVSQTEAFF; DNA: TGCGCCAGCAGCCAAGTATCGCAGACTGAAGCTTTCTTT
J: TRBJ1-4; D: TRBD1; size: .; V: TRBV28; CDR3: CASSPVGTGVRREKLFF; DNA: TGTGCCAGCAGTCCGGTGGGGACAGGGGTAAGGCGAGAAAAACTGTTTTTT
J: TRBJ1-1; D: .; size: .; V: TRBV9; CDR3: CASSVAGVKTEAFF; DNA: TGTGCCAGCAGCGTAGCCGGGGTCAAAACTGAAGCTTTCTTT
J: TRBJ1-5; D: .; size: .; V: TRBV12-5; CDR3: CASRVGAGNQPQHF; DNA: TGTGCTAGTCGAGTGGGGGCCGGGAATCAGCCCCAGCATTTT
J: TRBJ1-1; D: TRBD1; size: .; V: TRBV9; CDR3: CASSVDRGPNTEAFF; DNA: TGTGCCAGCAGCGTCGACAGGGGGCCGAACACTGAAGCTTTCTTT
J: TRBJ2-7; D: .; size: .; V: TRBV5-1; CDR3: CASSSRDGGDEQYF; DNA: TGCGCCAGCAGCTCCCGGGACGGGGGAGACGAGCAGTACTTC
J: TRBJ1-2; D: .; size: .; V: TRBV30; CDR3: CAWNTGYRGYTF; DNA: TGTGCCTGGAATACAGGGTACCGGGGCTACACCTTC
J: TRBJ1-2; D: TRBD1; size: .; V: TRBV2; CDR3: CASSEALYIPGGNGYGYTF; DNA: TGTGCCAGCAGTGAAGCGTTGTATATTCCAGGGGGCAATGGCTATGGCTACACCTTC
J: TRBJ2-5; D: .; size: .; V: TRBV29-1; CDR3: CSVTGTSEETQYF; DNA: TGCAGCGTGACCGGGACATCGGAGGAGACCCAGTACTTC
J: TRBJ2-1; D: TRBD1; size: .; V: TRBV7-6; CDR3: CASSPQDRVNEQFF; DNA: TGTGCCAGCAGCCCACAGGACAGGGTCAATGAGCAGTTCTTC
J: TRBJ2-2; D: .; size: .; V: TRBV24-1; CDR3: CATRGAGANTGELFF; DNA: TGTGCCACAAGAGGGGCAGGGGCTAACACCGGGGAGCTGTTTTTT
J: TRBJ1-5; D: TRBD1; size: .; V: TRBV4-1; CDR3: CASSQVGTAFKGPQHF; DNA: TGCGCCAGCAGCCAAGTGGGGACAGCTTTCAAGGGGCCCCAGCATTTT
J: TRBJ2-7; D: .; size: .; V: TRBV12-3/TRBV12-4; CDR3: CASSLAPGYEQYF; DNA: TGTGCCAGCAGTTTAGCGCCAGGGTACGAGCAGTACTTC
J: TRBJ2-7; D: .; size: .; V: TRBV10-1; CDR3: CASSLTGVHEQYF; DNA: TGCGCCAGCAGCCTGACTGGCGTGCACGAGCAGTACTTC
J: TRBJ1-1; D: .; size: few; V: TRBV3-1/TRBV3-2; CDR3: CASNQKGEAFF; DNA: TGTGCCAGCAACCAAAAGGGGGAAGCTTTCTTT
J: TRBJ2-2; D: TRBD1; size: .; V: TRBV9; CDR3: CASSATGGPNTGELFF; DNA: TGTGCCAGCAGCGCGACAGGGGGTCCGAACACCGGGGAGCTGTTTTTT
J: TRBJ2-3; D: TRBD2; size: .; V: TRBV9; CDR3: CASSVASGGITDTQYF; DNA: TGTGCCAGCAGCGTAGCTAGCGGGGGAATCACAGATACGCAGTATTTT
J: TRBJ1-1; D: TRBD1; size: .; V: TRBV29-1; CDR3: CSVGQGFGTEAFF; DNA: TGCAGCGTTGGACAGGGGTTTGGCACTGAAGCTTTCTTT
J: TRBJ2-1; D: TRBD1; size: .; V: TRBV11-3; CDR3: CASSLSRTGVSYNEQFF; DNA: TGTGCCAGCAGCTTAAGTCGGACAGGGGTCTCCTACAATGAGCAGTTCTTC
J: TRBJ1-1; D: TRBD1; size: .; V: TRBV5-6; CDR3: CASSRPGQGLNTEAFF; DNA: TGTGCCAGCAGCCGACCGGGACAGGGTTTGAACACTGAAGCTTTCTTT
J: TRBJ2-4; D: .; size: .; V: TRBV3-1/TRBV3-2; CDR3: CASSQARARSKNIQYF; DNA: TGTGCCAGCAGCCAAGCCAGAGCCAGGTCCAAAAACATTCAGTACTTC
J: TRBJ1-3; D: .; size: .; V: TRBV6-5; CDR3: CASAGGVSGNTIYF; DNA: TGTGCCAGTGCGGGGGGGGTCTCTGGAAACACCATATATTTT
J: TRBJ2-4; D: .; size: .; V: TRBV3-1/TRBV3-2; CDR3: CASSAEGGRGGIQYF; DNA: TGTGCCAGCAGCGCCGAGGGAGGTAGGGGGGGCATTCAGTACTTC
J: TRBJ1-6; D: .; size: .; V: TRBV28; CDR3: CASSFRGAPSSPLHF; DNA: TGTGCCAGCAGTTTTCGGGGGGCCCCTAGTTCACCCCTCCACTTT
J: TRBJ2-1; D: .; size: .; V: TRBV11-2; CDR3: CASSLFLGGSSYNEQFF; DNA: TGTGCCAGCAGCTTATTCTTGGGGGGTAGCTCCTACAATGAGCAGTTCTTC
J: TRBJ2-3; D: TRBD2; size: .; V: TRBV3-1/TRBV3-2; CDR3: CASSQVWSGGAGPDTQYF; DNA: TGTGCCAGCAGCCAAGTGTGGAGCGGGGGGGCCGGACCAGATACGCAGTATTTT
J: TRBJ1-1; D: .; size: once; V: TRBV5-1; CDR3: CASRGMNTEAFF; DNA: TGCGCCAGCCGGGGGATGAACACTGAAGCTTTCTTT
J: TRBJ2-2; D: .; size: .; V: TRBV11-2; CDR3: CASSFSPSGELFF; DNA: TGTGCCAGCAGCTTTTCCCCGTCCGGGGAGCTGTTTTTT
J: TRBJ1-4; D: TRBD1; size: .; V: TRBV30; CDR3: CAWNRGDEKLFF; DNA: TGTGCCTGGAACAGGGGGGATGAAAAACTGTTTTTT
J: TRBJ1-2; D: .; size: .; V: TRBV15; CDR3: CATSSGGGGYGYTF; DNA: TGTGCCACCAGCAGCGGGGGGGGAGGCTATGGCTACACCTTC
J: TRBJ2-7; D: TRBD2; size: once; V: TRBV5-1; CDR3: CASRSAPTSGEEQYF; DNA: TGCGCCAGCAGGTCTGCCCCTACTAGCGGGGAGGAGCAGTACTTC
J: TRBJ2-3; D: TRBD1; size: .; V: TRBV27; CDR3: CASSSQGQGVPYTDTQYF; DNA: TGTGCCAGCAGTTCCCAAGGACAGGGGGTGCCTTACACAGATACGCAGTATTTT
J: TRBJ2-7; D: TRBD2; size: once; V: TRBV18; CDR3: CASSPVFGTSGGPLDF; DNA: TGTGCCAGCTCACCGGTGTTTGGGACTAGCGGGGGCCCGTTGGACTTC
J: TRBJ2-5; D: .; size: .; V: TRBV29-1; CDR3: CSVWAGATQYF; DNA: TGCAGCGTTTGGGCCGGTGCGACCCAGTACTTC
J: TRBJ1-2; D: .; size: .; V: TRBV9; CDR3: CASSVRGGDLYGYTF; DNA: TGTGCCAGCAGCGTACGGGGGGGAGACCTCTATGGCTACACCTTC
J: TRBJ2-3; D: TRBD1; size: .; V: TRBV6-5; CDR3: CASSYRDREGDTQYF; DNA: TGTGCCAGCAGTTACCGCGACAGGGAAGGAGATACGCAGTATTTT